The 12 T cell receptor beta chains below come from one sample, sequenced in a study of immune evolution from preneoplasia to lung adenocarcinoma. The table came from immunoSEQ multiplex PCR; TCRdb's copy has only in-frame clones and leaves some out. This sample yields some 4,800 clones, of which just under 80% are seen a single time; 8.2% belongs to the top ten. The sequenced sample was FFPE adjacent normal lung tissue. The origin of the receptors is a donor older than 65 with lung adenocarcinoma.

The chain uses TRBV10-1 and TRBJ2-5; 10 bases are a match to TRBD2. Looked up from germline, CDR1 is WNHNN and CDR2 is SYGVQD (reference sequence). The V segment lost 2 bases and the J segment 6 bases; nucleotides outside the gene matches: 6. There are 15 residues in the CDR3. The CDR3 DNA follows: TGCGCCAGCAGTGAGACTAGCGGGATGGAAAAGACCCAGTACTTC. The encoded protein is CASSETSGMEKTQYF.

The chain carries TRBV5-4 and TRBJ2-2; 9 nucleotides agree with TRBD2. The germline CDR1 and CDR2 sequences are SGHNT and YYREEE (reference sequence). The CDR3 spans 16 residues. V shed 5 bases, J shed 5 bases, and the junction held 10 bases outside the gene matches. The CDR3 sequence is CASSSPSGDRTGELFF. The CDR3 DNA reads as TGTGCCAGCAGTTCGCCTAGCGGGGACCGAACCGGGGAGCTGTTTTTT.

This clone was counted a single time. The rearrangement uses TRBV5-6 and TRBJ2-1, with D possibly TRBD2 on 5 matching bases. The CDR3 spans 12 residues. V shed 4 bases and J shed 11 bases, with 13 bases lying between them. CDR1 and CDR2 from the germline V gene are SGHDT and YYEEEE. The CDR3 loop is CASSPDLEKQFF. The CDR3 DNA reads TGTGCCAGCAGCCCGGACTTAGAGAAGCAGTTCTTC.

This chain uses TRBV2 with TRBJ1-3; 7 bases match TRBD1. CDR3 length: 20 residues. CDR1 and CDR2 (germline): SNHLY, FYNNEI. With 6 bases clipped from V and 0 bases from J, the junction kept 20 bases outside the gene matches. The CDR3 reads CASRSRLNWTGRNSGNTIYF. The DNA for the CDR3 is TGTGCCAGCAGGTCGAGGTTAAACTGGACAGGCAGGAACTCTGGAAACACCATATATTTT.

V usage is TRBV7-9 and J usage is TRBJ2-7; D call uncertain. Germline CDR1 SEHNR, CDR2 FQNEAQ (reference sequence). With 3 bases removed from V and 0 bases from J, the gap between germline ends came to 0 bases. This CDR3 has 11 residues. CDR3 sequence reads: CASSFSYEQYF. The CDR3 DNA reads TGTGCCAGCAGCTTCTCCTACGAGCAGTACTTC.

The chain is built from TRBV11-2 and TRBJ2-5; a possible D gene is TRBD2 (5 bases). This CDR3 has 15 amino acids. Deletions cut 5 bases from V and 5 bases from J, with 18 bases between. Germline values: CDR1 SGHAT, CDR2 FQNNGV. The CDR3 DNA is TGTGCCAGCAGCCCGAGTTCCGGAGGCGGGGAGACCCAGTACTTC. It yields the protein CASSPSSGGGETQYF.

Here the CDR3 DNA reads TGTGCCAGCAGCTTCAGATCCCTGGCCGGAAACACCATATATTTT. Its protein is CASSFRSLAGNTIYF. The chain employs TRBV7-9 and TRBJ1-3; D not certain. Germline loops: CDR1 SEHNR, CDR2 FQNEAQ (reference sequence). The CDR3 length is 15 residues. Deletions cut 3 bases from V and 4 bases from J, with 13 bases between.

The chain couples TRBV19 to TRBJ1-2, with 9 bases identical to TRBD1. The J segment lost 2 bases and the V segment lost 5 bases, leaving 12 bases of the junction unmatched. The germline gives CDR1 LNHDA, CDR2 SQIVND (reference sequence). The length of the CDR3 is 17 residues. The CDR3, as DNA: TGTGCCAGTAGTGCACAGGGGGCGGGTAGAAGGAACTATGGCTACACCTTC. This codes for CASSAQGAGRRNYGYTF. Supplemented by reference TRBV19 and TRBJ1-2, the full variable domain reads DGGITQSPKYLFRKEGQNVTLSCEQNLNHDAMYWYRQDPGQGLRLIYYSQIVNDFQKGDIAEGYSVSREKKESFPLTVTSAQKNPTAFYLCASSAQGAGRRNYGYTFGSGTRLTVV.

The gene calls are TRBV6-5 and TRBJ1-3; possibly TRBD1 for D (5 bases). The CDR3 is 13 residues long. Per the germline V gene, CDR1 is MNHEY and CDR2 is SVGAGI. V was shortened by 6 bases and J by 4 bases, with 10 bases between the two germline ends. The CDR3 coding sequence is TGTGCCAGCAGGGGGGTAGCGGGAAACACCATATATTTT. Amino acid sequence: CASRGVAGNTIYF.

V and J are TRBV19 and TRBJ2-6; D may correspond to TRBD1 or TRBD2 (5 bases each). The V and J ends lost 6 bases and 2 bases respectively, with 8 bases between them. In germline, CDR1 is LNHDA, CDR2 SQIVND (reference sequence). The CDR3 has 14 amino acids. The chain's CDR3 is CASRGTAGANVLTF. Here the CDR3 DNA reads TGTGCCAGTAGAGGGACCGCTGGGGCCAACGTCCTGACTTTC.

The sample holds a few counts of this clone. The gene calls are TRBV6-5 and TRBJ2-1, with 10 bases identical to TRBD2. Germline CDR1 and CDR2: MNHEY and SVGAGI. The CDR3 loop spans 14 amino acids. The trim removed 6 bases at V and 3 bases at J, leaving 2 bases unmatched. The chain's CDR3 is CASRAGGGYNEQFF. For the CDR3, the DNA is TGTGCCAGCAGAGCGGGAGGGGGCTACAATGAGCAGTTCTTC.

This clone has only one observation. The rearrangement links TRBV5-6 to TRBJ1-5, with a weak D call TRBD1 (5 bases). The CDR3 is made up of 15 amino acids. The germline V gene encodes CDR1 SGHDT and CDR2 YYEEEE. V was trimmed by 4 bases and J by 5 bases, leaving 16 bases between them. CDR3 residues: CASSARGSWDQPQHF. The CDR3 nucleotides are TGTGCCAGCAGCGCCCGGGGGTCTTGGGATCAGCCCCAGCATTTT.